The 25 T cell receptor beta chains reported below all come from one sample, sequenced in a study of blood T cells in healthy people across ages. The use of a sample-barcoded 5' primer and a J-beta primer mix characterized a second PCR of about 7 to 12 cycles. TCRdb fed the 5' RACE reads into MiXCR, producing one record per CDR3 protein. This sample has some 640,000 distinct CDR3 sequences, with around 45% found just once. The sample comprised blood. The source of these receptors is a woman aged 55-70 years in good health.

In its sample, this clonotype was seen a few times. J is TRBJ2-6 and V is TRBV20-1; unclear D gene. The germline V and J ends were trimmed by 1 base and 2 bases, with 9 bases remaining between them. The CDR3 consists of 15 residues. Germline CDR1 DFQATT, CDR2 SNEGSKA (reference sequence). The CDR3 DNA sequence: TGCAGTGCTAGAGTGGCAGGAGCTGGGGCCAACGTCCTGACTTTC. This codes for CSARVAGAGANVLTF.

The CDR3 region has the DNA TGCGCCAGCAGCTCTAAGCTGGGACAAAGGAACACTGAAGCTTTCTTT. As protein: CASSSKLGQRNTEAFF. V usage is TRBV5-1 and J usage is TRBJ1-1; TRBD1 is a possible D gene (6 bases). The CDR3 is 16 amino acids. Germline CDR1 SGHRS, CDR2 YFSETQ. Between the trimmed V and J ends, which lost 3 bases and 1 base, there was a span of 16 bases.

The V call is TRBV9, the J call TRBJ1-2; D uncertain. Trimming took 4 bases from V and 3 from J, leaving 10 bases between them. This CDR3 spans 13 amino acids. Germline loops: CDR1 SGDLS, CDR2 YYNGEE. CDR3 bases: TGTGCCAGCAGCACGACCGGCTACTATGGCTACACCTTC. Protein product: CASSTTGYYGYTF. Full variable domain (rest looked up from reference TRBV9 and TRBJ1-2): DSGVTQTPKHLITATGQRVTLRCSPRSGDLSVYWYQQSLDQGLQFLIQYYNGEERAKGNILERFSAQQFPDLHSELNLSSLELGDSALYFCASSTTGYYGYTFGSGTRLTVV.

V usage is TRBV24-1 and J usage is TRBJ2-5, with D uncertain. V was cut by 4 bases and J by 5 bases, with 16 bases left in between. The CDR3 length is 15 residues. In germline, CDR1 is KGHDR, CDR2 SFDVKD. CDR3 loop: CATSDTSKDLETQYF. The CDR3 DNA reads as TGTGCCACCAGTGACACCTCTAAGGATCTCGAGACCCAGTACTTC.

The chain uses TRBV6-2 or TRBV6-3 and TRBJ2-7; 9 bases fit TRBD1. The CDR3 length is 13 residues. The V gene end was trimmed by 6 bases and the J gene end by 9 bases; junction bases not matched to a gene: 9. Germline assignment: CDR1 MNHEY and CDR2 SVGEGT. CDR3 loop: CASRRDRASGQYF. DNA of the CDR3: TGTGCCAGCAGACGGGACAGGGCCAGCGGGCAGTACTTC.

The chain employs TRBV4-1 and TRBJ2-4; D call uncertain. The J call may be mistaken, given a closer DNA end match to TRBJ2-7. This CDR3 comprises 15 residues. The germline CDR1 and CDR2 sequences are MGHRA and YSYEKL. The chain's CDR3 is CASSQEGMAVYEQYF. The CDR3 DNA is TGCGCCAGCAGCCAAGAAGGGATGGCAGTCTACGAGCAGTACTTC.

The chain carries TRBV3-1 and TRBJ1-2; 7 positions match TRBD1. This CDR3 spans 14 amino acids. V lost 5 bases to trimming and J lost 8 bases; unmatched junction nucleotides: 11. Germline-derived CDR1 and CDR2 are LGHDT and YNNKEL (reference sequence). CDR3 sequence: CASSAYRGAVGYTF. As DNA, the CDR3 is TGTGCCAGCAGCGCCTACAGGGGAGCTGTAGGCTACACCTTC.

This clonotype came up a few times. The V call is TRBV7-2, the J call TRBJ2-3, with D unresolved. Between the trimmed V and J ends, which lost 5 bases and 2 bases, there was a span of 8 bases. CDR3 length equals 13 residues. Germline-derived CDR1 and CDR2 are SGHTA and FQGNSA. The CDR3 loop is CASSKQITDTQYF. The CDR3 DNA reads TGTGCCAGCAGCAAACAGATCACAGATACGCAGTATTTT.

This clonotype has more than one count but fewer than ten. The chain uses TRBV29-1 and TRBJ2-7, with D possibly being TRBD2 (5 bases). This CDR3 region has 13 residues. Germline CDR1 and CDR2: SQVTM and ANQGSEA. The V gene lost 7 bases and the J gene lost 2 bases, with 15 bases spanning the gap. The CDR3 reads CSGTQEAPYEQYF. The CDR3 DNA is TGCAGCGGTACTCAGGAGGCCCCCTACGAGCAGTACTTC.

This clonotype has a handful of counts. The rearrangement uses TRBV6-2 or TRBV6-3 and TRBJ2-1; D is ambiguous. The CDR3 loop spans 13 amino acids. Trimming shortened V by 5 bases and J by 4 bases, and 9 bases separated the two germline ends. The germline V gene has CDR1 MNHEY and CDR2 SVGEGT. The DNA for the CDR3 is TGTGCCAGCAGTACGGACGCATACAATGAGCAGTTCTTC. Translation: CASSTDAYNEQFF.

This clonotype was recorded a few times. The chain joins TRBV7-2 to TRBJ2-1; the match to TRBD1 covers 8 bases. Per germline, CDR1 SGHTA and CDR2 FQGNSA. CDR3 length: 17 amino acids. After removal of 5 bases from V and 7 bases from J, the junction contained 16 bases not matched to a gene. CDR3 sequence reads: CASSPYIGQGVGNEQFF. CDR3 bases: TGTGCCAGCAGCCCCTACATCGGACAGGGTGTGGGGAATGAGCAGTTCTTC.

This chain connects TRBV7-2 to TRBJ2-7; TRBD2 aligns across 8 bases. Germline CDR1 and CDR2: SGHTA and FQGNSA. The CDR3 is made up of 15 amino acids. Trimming took 5 bases from V and 3 from J; bases not matched to a gene: 9. The CDR3 is CASSPGGGNYYEQYF. The CDR3 coding sequence is TGTGCCAGCAGCCCCGGGGGGGGGAATTACTACGAGCAGTACTTC.

This chain uses TRBV20-1 with TRBJ1-4; a possible D gene is TRBD1 (5 bases). The CDR3 loop spans 15 amino acids. Germline lookup yields CDR1 DFQATT and CDR2 SNEGSKA (reference sequence). V was shortened by 6 bases and J by 8 bases, with 22 bases between the two germline ends. CDR3 sequence reads: CSATRGEGEGEKLFF. The CDR3 region has the DNA TGCAGTGCCACGAGGGGAGAGGGCGAAGGAGAAAAACTGTTTTTT.

This chain uses TRBV6-6 with TRBJ1-2; D not resolved. Germline loops: CDR1 MNHNY, CDR2 SVGAGI (reference sequence). Trimming cost V 5 bases and J 2 bases, with 9 bases left between them. The length of the CDR3 is 13 residues. This CDR3 reads CASSPQRNYGYTF. The DNA of the CDR3 is TGTGCCAGCAGTCCCCAAAGGAACTATGGCTACACCTTC.

The CDR3 region is CASSRELEVEKLFF. The CDR3 DNA reads as TGTGCCAGCAGCCGGGAGTTAGAGGTCGAAAAACTGTTTTTT. V and J are TRBV6-1 and TRBJ1-4; D is ambiguous. The CDR3 has 14 amino acids. Germline lookup yields CDR1 MNHNS and CDR2 SASEGT. Trimming cost V 6 bases and J 8 bases, with 16 bases left between them.

The rearrangement uses TRBV27 and TRBJ1-5; 9 nucleotides align to TRBD1. The CDR3 is 17 residues long. Germline assignment: CDR1 MNHEY and CDR2 SMNVEV (reference sequence). With 6 bases clipped from V and 0 bases from J, the junction kept 9 bases outside the gene matches. CDR3 residues: CASRGTGMGYSNQPQHF. As DNA, the CDR3 is TGTGCCAGCAGGGGGACAGGGATGGGATATAGCAATCAGCCCCAGCATTTT.

The V and J genes are TRBV10-3 and TRBJ2-1, with 12 positions matching TRBD2. This CDR3 is 13 amino acids long. The V and J ends lost 10 bases and 8 bases, in that order; junction bases with no gene match: 6. In germline, CDR1 is ENHRY, CDR2 SYGVKD. CDR3 sequence (DNA): TGTGCCACCCTAGCGGGAGGGCAGTATGAGCAGTTCTTC. This gives the protein CATLAGGQYEQFF.

This clonotype was seen once. This chain joins TRBV7-2 and TRBJ2-1, with 8 bases lining up with TRBD2. The ends lost 3 bases at V and 5 bases at J; junction bases unmatched: 6. Germline CDR1 reads SGHTA; CDR2 reads FQGNSA. This CDR3 comprises 15 residues. DNA for the CDR3: TGTGCCAGCAGCTTTAACGGGGGGGCGCACAATGAGCAGTTCTTC. It translates to CASSFNGGAHNEQFF.

This clonotype was detected many times. Just one base apart from a much larger clone, this may be a read error. J is TRBJ2-1 and V is TRBV6-5; D not certain. The J call may be incorrect, as the DNA end agrees better with TRBJ2-7. The germline gives CDR1 MNHEY, CDR2 SVGAGI. This CDR3 comprises 17 residues. The CDR3 protein is CASSPTPTVSSYNEQYF. CDR3 in DNA: TGTGCCAGCAGCCCCACACCCACAGTGAGCTCCTACAATGAGCAGTACTTC.

The gene calls are TRBV6-1 and TRBJ2-7, with D maybe TRBD1 (5 bases). The assigned J gene may be wrong: the sequence end matches TRBJ2-5 better. Per germline, CDR1 MNHNS and CDR2 SASEGT. This CDR3 has 15 amino acids. CDR3 nucleotides: TGTGCCAGCAGTGAACGCGGCAGGGTATTGGAGACCCAGTACTTC. Its translation is CASSERGRVLETQYF.

The chain is built from TRBV12-3 or TRBV12-4 and TRBJ2-2; 8 bases are a match to TRBD1. This CDR3 spans 15 amino acids. J was trimmed by 5 bases and V by 4 bases; bases with no gene match: 6. The chain's CDR3 is CASSSDRVGTGELFF. The CDR3 DNA sequence: TGTGCCAGCAGTTCGGACAGGGTTGGTACCGGGGAGCTGTTTTTT.

The V call is TRBV3-1, the J call TRBJ1-1; D is ambiguous. Per germline, CDR1 LGHDT and CDR2 YNNKEL (reference sequence). Deletions cut 0 bases from V and 1 base from J, with 15 bases between. The CDR3 is 17 amino acids. The CDR3 region has the DNA TGTGCCAGCAGCCAAGATGCCGGCAGAAGCACGAACACTGAAGCTTTCTTT. Protein product: CASSQDAGRSTNTEAFF.

The chain joins TRBV7-3 to TRBJ2-1, with 8 bases fitting TRBD2. CDR1 and CDR2 (germline): SGHTA, FQGTGA. The CDR3 has 16 amino acids. V lost 1 base, J lost 2 bases, and 4 bases stayed unmatched. CDR3 in DNA: TGTGCCAGCAGCTTAATTCCCGGGAGGGCCTACAATGAGCAGTTCTTC. As protein: CASSLIPGRAYNEQFF.

The chain is built from TRBV6-4 and TRBJ2-7, with 8 bases matching TRBD2. V lost 4 bases to trimming and J lost 6 bases; unmatched junction nucleotides: 11. This CDR3 spans 15 amino acids. Germline loops: CDR1 MRHNA, CDR2 SNTAGT. The CDR3 nucleotides read TGTGCCAGCAGTGTGGTGGGACTAGTTTTTTCCGAGCAGTACTTC. This codes for CASSVVGLVFSEQYF.

In this sample, this clonotype turned up a few times. This chain links TRBV4-3 with TRBJ2-3, with 7 bases matching TRBD2. This CDR3 comprises 17 residues. Germline V gene data show CDR1 as LGHNA and CDR2 as YSLEER. V trimming: 0 bases; J trimming: 0 bases; junction bases outside the gene matches: 6. CDR3 region: CASSQDGLADSTDTQYF. The CDR3 nucleotides read TGCGCCAGCAGCCAAGATGGTCTAGCGGATAGCACAGATACGCAGTATTTT.